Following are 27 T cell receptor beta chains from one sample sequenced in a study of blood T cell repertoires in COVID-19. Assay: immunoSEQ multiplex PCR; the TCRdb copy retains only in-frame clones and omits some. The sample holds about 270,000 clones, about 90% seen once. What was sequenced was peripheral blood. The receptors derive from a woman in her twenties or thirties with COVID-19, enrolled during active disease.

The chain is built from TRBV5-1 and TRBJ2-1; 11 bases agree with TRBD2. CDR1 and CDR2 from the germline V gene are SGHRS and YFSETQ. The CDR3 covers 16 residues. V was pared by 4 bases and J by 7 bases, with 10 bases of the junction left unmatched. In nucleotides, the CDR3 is TGCGCCAGCAGCCTGATAGCGGGGGGGCCGGAGAATGAGCAGTTCTTC. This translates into CASSLIAGGPENEQFF.

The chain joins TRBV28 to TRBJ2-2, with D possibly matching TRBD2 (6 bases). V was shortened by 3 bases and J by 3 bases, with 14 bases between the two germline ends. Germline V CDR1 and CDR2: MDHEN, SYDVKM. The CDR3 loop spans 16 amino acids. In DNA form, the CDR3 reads TGTGCCAGCAGTTTGGCGGGGCTCGGGGACACCGGGGAGCTGTTTTTT. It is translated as CASSLAGLGDTGELFF.

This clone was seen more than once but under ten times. The CDR3 region is CASVRAGTNEKLFF. The CDR3 bases are TGTGCCAGCGTGAGGGCAGGAACTAATGAAAAACTGTTTTTT. The chain is built from TRBV7-9 and TRBJ1-4; D unclear. The germline V gene has CDR1 SEHNR and CDR2 FQNEAQ (reference sequence). V gave up 8 bases and J gave up 1 base, with 11 bases separating them. The CDR3 covers 14 residues.

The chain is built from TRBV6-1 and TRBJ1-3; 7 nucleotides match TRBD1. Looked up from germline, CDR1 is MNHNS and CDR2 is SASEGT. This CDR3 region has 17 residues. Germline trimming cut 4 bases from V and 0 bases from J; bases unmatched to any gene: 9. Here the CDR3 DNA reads TGTGCCAGCAGTGCCCGACAGGGTTTAAACTCTGGAAACACCATATATTTT. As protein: CASSARQGLNSGNTIYF.

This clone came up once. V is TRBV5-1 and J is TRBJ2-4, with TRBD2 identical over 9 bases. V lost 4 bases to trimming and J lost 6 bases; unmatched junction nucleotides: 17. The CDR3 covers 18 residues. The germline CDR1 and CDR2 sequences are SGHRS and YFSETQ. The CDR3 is CASSPFGGGASEGNIQYF. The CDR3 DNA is TGCGCCAGCAGCCCATTTGGCGGGGGGGCTAGTGAGGGAAACATTCAGTACTTC.

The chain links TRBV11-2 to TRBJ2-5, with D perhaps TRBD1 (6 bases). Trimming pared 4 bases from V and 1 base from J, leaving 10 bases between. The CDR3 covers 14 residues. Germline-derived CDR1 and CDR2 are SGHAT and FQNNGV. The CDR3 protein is CASSSRGSQETQYF. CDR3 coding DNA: TGTGCCAGCAGCTCCAGGGGTAGCCAAGAGACCCAGTACTTC.

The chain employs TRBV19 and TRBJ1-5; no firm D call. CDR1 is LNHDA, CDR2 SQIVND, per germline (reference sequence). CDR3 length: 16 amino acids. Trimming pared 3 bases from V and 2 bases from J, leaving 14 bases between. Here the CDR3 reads CASSMRPPQGNQPQHF. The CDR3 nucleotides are TGTGCCAGTAGTATGCGGCCACCACAAGGCAATCAGCCCCAGCATTTT.

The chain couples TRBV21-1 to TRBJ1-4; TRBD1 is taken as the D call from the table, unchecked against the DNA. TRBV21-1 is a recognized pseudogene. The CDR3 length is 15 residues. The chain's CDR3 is CASSLVEQGWEKLFF. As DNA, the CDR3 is TGTGCCAGCAGCCTAGTGGAACAGGGGTGGGAAAAACTGTTTTTT.

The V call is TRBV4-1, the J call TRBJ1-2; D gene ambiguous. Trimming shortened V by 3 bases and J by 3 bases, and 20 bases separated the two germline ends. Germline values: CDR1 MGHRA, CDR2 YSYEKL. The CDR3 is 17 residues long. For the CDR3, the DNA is TGCGCCAGCAGCCATGCCCTAAGGAGGAGCCCGGACTATGGCTACACCTTC. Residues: CASSHALRRSPDYGYTF.

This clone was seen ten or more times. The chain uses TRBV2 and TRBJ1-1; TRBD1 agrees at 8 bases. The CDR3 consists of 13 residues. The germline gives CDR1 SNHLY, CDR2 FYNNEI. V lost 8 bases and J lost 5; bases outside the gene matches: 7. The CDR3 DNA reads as TGTGCCAGCGAATATACAGGGGGGACTGAAGCTTTCTTT. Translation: CASEYTGGTEAFF.

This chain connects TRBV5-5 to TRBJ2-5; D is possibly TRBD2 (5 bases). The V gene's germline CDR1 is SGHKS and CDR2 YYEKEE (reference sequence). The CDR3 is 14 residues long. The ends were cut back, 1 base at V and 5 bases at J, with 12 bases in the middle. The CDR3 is CASSLFNLAETQYF. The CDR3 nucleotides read TGTGCCAGCAGCTTGTTTAATCTAGCCGAGACCCAGTACTTC.

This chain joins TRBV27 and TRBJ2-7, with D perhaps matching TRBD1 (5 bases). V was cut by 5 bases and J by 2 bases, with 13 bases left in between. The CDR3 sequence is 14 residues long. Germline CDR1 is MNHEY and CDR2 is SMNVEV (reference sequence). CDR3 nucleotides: TGTGCCAGCAGTCTAACCCGGACAACCTACGAGCAGTACTTC. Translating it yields CASSLTRTTYEQYF.

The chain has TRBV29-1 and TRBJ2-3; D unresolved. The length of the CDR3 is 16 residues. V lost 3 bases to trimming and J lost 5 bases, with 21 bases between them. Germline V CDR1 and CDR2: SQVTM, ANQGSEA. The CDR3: CSVERIRTLERDTQYF. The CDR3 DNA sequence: TGCAGCGTTGAGAGGATACGTACCCTTGAGAGAGATACGCAGTATTTT.

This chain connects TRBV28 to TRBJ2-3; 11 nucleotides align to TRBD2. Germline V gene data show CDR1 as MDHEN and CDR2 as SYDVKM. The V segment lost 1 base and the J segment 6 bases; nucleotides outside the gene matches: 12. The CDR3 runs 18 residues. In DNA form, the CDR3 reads TGTGCCAGCAGTTTATCCGCATTACTAGCGGGGGCCCGCGATACGCAGTATTTT. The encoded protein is CASSLSALLAGARDTQYF.

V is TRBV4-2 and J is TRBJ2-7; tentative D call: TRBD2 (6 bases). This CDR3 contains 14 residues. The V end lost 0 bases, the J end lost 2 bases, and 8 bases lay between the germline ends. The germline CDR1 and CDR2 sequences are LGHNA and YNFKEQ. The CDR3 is CASSQEVAAYEQYF. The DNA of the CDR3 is TGTGCCAGCAGCCAAGAGGTAGCGGCCTACGAGCAGTACTTC.

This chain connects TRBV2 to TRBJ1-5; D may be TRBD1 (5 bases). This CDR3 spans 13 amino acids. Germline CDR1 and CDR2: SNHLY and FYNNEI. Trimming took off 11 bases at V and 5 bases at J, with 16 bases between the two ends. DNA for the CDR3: TGTGCCTCAGCATCTCCAGGGCATCAGCCCCAGCATTTT. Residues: CASASPGHQPQHF. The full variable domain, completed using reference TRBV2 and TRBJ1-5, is EPEVTQTPSHQVTQMGQEVILRCVPISNHLYFYWYRQILGQKVEFLVSFYNNEISEKSEIFDDQFSVERPDGSNFTLKIRSTKLEDSAMYFCASASPGHQPQHFGDGTRLSIL.

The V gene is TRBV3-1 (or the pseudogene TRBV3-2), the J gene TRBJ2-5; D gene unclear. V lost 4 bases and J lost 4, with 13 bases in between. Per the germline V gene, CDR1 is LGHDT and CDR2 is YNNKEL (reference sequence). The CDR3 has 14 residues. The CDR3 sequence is CASSPTAVGETQYF. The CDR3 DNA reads TGTGCCAGCAGCCCTACAGCAGTAGGAGAGACCCAGTACTTC.

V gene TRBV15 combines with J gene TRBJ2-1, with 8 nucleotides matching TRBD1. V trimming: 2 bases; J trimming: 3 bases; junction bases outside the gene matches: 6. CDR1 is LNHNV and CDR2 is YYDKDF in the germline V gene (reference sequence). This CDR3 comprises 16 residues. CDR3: CATSRITGTGYNEQFF. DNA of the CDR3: TGTGCCACCAGCAGAATAACCGGGACAGGCTACAATGAGCAGTTCTTC.

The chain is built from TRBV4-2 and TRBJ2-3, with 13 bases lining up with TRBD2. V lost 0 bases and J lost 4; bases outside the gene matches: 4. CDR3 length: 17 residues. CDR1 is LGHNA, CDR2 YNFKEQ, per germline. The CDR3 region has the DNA TGTGCCAGCAGCCAAGACCTACTAGCGGGGGGGGCAGATACGCAGTATTTT. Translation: CASSQDLLAGGADTQYF.

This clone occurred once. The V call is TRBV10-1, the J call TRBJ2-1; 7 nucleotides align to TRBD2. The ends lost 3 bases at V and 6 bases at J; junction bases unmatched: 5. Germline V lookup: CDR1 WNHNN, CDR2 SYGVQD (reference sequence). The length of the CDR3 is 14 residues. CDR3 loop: CASSEGGGSNEQFF. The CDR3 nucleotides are TGCGCCAGCAGTGAAGGCGGGGGAAGCAATGAGCAGTTCTTC.

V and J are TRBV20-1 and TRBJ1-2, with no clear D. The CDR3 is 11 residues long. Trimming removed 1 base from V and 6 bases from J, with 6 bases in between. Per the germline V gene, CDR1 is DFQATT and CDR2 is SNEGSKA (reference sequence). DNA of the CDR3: TGCAGTGCTAGAGGAGGGAATGGCTACACCTTC. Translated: CSARGGNGYTF.

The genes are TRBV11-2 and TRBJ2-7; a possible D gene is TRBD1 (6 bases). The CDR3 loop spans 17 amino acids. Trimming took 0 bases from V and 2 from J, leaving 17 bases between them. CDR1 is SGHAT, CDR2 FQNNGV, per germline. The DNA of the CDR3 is TGTGCCAGCAGCTTAGATGAGCGGCAGGGGTGGCCCTACGAGCAGTACTTC. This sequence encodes CASSLDERQGWPYEQYF.

CDR3 DNA: TGTGCCAGCACCCGGTTGAGGGTTGGCACAGATACGCAGTATTTT. Amino acids: CASTRLRVGTDTQYF. The V and J genes are TRBV6-5 and TRBJ2-3, with D perhaps matching TRBD2 (5 bases). CDR3 length equals 15 residues. Germline assignment: CDR1 MNHEY and CDR2 SVGAGI. Between the trimmed V and J ends, which lost 7 bases and 1 base, there was a span of 15 bases.

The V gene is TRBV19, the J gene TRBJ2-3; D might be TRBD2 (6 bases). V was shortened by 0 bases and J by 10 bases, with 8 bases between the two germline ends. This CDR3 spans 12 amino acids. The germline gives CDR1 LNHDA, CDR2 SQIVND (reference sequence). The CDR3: CASSIEEGSQYF. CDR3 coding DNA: TGTGCCAGTAGTATAGAGGAGGGCTCGCAGTATTTT. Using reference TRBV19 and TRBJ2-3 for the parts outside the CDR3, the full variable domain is DGGITQSPKYLFRKEGQNVTLSCEQNLNHDAMYWYRQDPGQGLRLIYYSQIVNDFQKGDIAEGYSVSREKKESFPLTVTSAQKNPTAFYLCASSIEEGSQYFGPGTRLTVL.

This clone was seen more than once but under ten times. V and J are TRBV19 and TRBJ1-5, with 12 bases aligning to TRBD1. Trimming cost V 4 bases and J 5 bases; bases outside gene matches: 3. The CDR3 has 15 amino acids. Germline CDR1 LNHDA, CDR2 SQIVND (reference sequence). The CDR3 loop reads CASSTGTGGYQPQHF. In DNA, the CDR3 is TGTGCCAGTAGTACAGGGACAGGGGGCTATCAGCCCCAGCATTTT.

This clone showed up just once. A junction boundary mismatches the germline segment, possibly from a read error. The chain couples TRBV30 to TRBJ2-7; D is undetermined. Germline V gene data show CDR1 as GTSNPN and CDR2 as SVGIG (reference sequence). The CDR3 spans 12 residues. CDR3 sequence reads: CAWGILSHEQYF. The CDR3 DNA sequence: TGTGCCTGGGGCATACTCTCCCACGAGCAGTACTTC.

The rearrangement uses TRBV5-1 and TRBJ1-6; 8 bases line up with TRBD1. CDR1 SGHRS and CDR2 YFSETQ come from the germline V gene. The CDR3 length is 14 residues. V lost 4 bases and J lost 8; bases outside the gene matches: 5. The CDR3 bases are TGCGCCAGCAGCGAGACAGGGGCGGATTCACCCCTCCACTTT. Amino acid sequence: CASSETGADSPLHF.